Listed below are T cell receptor beta chains from one sample, sequenced in a study of control samples from healthy donors and cancer patients. Profiling relied on immunoSEQ multiplex PCR, and the TCRdb table lists in-frame clones only, not all of them. The data show 130,000 or so clones, with roughly 90% seen just once and 2% to 2.5% held by the top ten. Source material: blood. The source is a woman aged 45-59 years in good health. The CDR3 runs from the conserved cysteine through the conserved F or W. Each record gives: J gene, V gene, CDR3 protein.

j_call: TRBJ2-3; v_call: TRBV11-1; cdr3_aa: CASSHRDIGDTQYF
j_call: TRBJ2-7; v_call: TRBV12-2; cdr3_aa: CASRFPGQGRTSYEQYF
j_call: TRBJ2-5; v_call: TRBV6-2/TRBV6-3; cdr3_aa: CASSPNHLAGGGETQYF
j_call: TRBJ2-7; v_call: TRBV20-1; cdr3_aa: CSASSGTGLYEQYF
j_call: TRBJ2-7; v_call: TRBV7-2; cdr3_aa: CASSLGASGRAVTEQYF
j_call: TRBJ2-7; v_call: TRBV7-8; cdr3_aa: CASRLRTGDYEQYF
j_call: TRBJ2-1; v_call: TRBV11-3; cdr3_aa: CASSFTGLADSYNEQFF
j_call: TRBJ1-2; v_call: TRBV2; cdr3_aa: CASSLRFSYTF
j_call: TRBJ2-7; v_call: TRBV27; cdr3_aa: CASSLTGQTYEQYF
j_call: TRBJ1-6; v_call: TRBV7-2; cdr3_aa: CASSAYNSPLHF
j_call: TRBJ1-5; v_call: TRBV11-2; cdr3_aa: CANADGQGISEGSNQPQHF
j_call: TRBJ1-2; v_call: TRBV29-1; cdr3_aa: CSVKGAGEESGGYTF
j_call: TRBJ1-1; v_call: TRBV11-3; cdr3_aa: CASSPKGASDTEAFF
j_call: TRBJ1-5; v_call: TRBV2; cdr3_aa: CASSEGFTANQPQHF
j_call: TRBJ2-7; v_call: TRBV28; cdr3_aa: CASSQDYEQYF
j_call: TRBJ1-4; v_call: TRBV29-1; cdr3_aa: CSGGNEKLFF
j_call: TRBJ1-3; v_call: TRBV6-5; cdr3_aa: CASSSRTRNTIYF
j_call: TRBJ1-1; v_call: TRBV5-6; cdr3_aa: CASSWTGGTEAFF
j_call: TRBJ2-1; v_call: TRBV15; cdr3_aa: CATSGRGGTGGKNEQFF
j_call: TRBJ2-3; v_call: TRBV6-5; cdr3_aa: CASSNRVTDTQYF
j_call: TRBJ2-1; v_call: TRBV28; cdr3_aa: CASSLGQPYNEQFF
j_call: TRBJ2-2; v_call: TRBV10-3; cdr3_aa: CAISDLLTSSGELFF
j_call: TRBJ2-7; v_call: TRBV5-1; cdr3_aa: CASAALTGSSYEQYF
j_call: TRBJ2-7; v_call: TRBV5-6; cdr3_aa: CASSLVTGTGKNEQYF
j_call: TRBJ1-2; v_call: TRBV28; cdr3_aa: CASRESYGYTF
j_call: TRBJ1-3; v_call: TRBV3-1/TRBV3-2; cdr3_aa: CASSQAGNTIYF
j_call: TRBJ1-5; v_call: TRBV28; cdr3_aa: CASSHTTQGAQLRGQPQHF
j_call: TRBJ1-4; v_call: TRBV7-9; cdr3_aa: CASSLGLAGDWTNEKLFF